The TCR beta chain under discussion was sequenced for a study of blood T cell repertoires in COVID-19. Across the whole study: From the United States, Italy and Spain came samples of acute and convalescent COVID-19.

With respect to this clone: Other DNA sequences in the same sample also yield this CDR3.

CDR1 and CDR2 (germline): MNHNS, SASEGT. The CDR3 consists of 13 residues. V gave up 3 bases and J gave up 1 base, with 6 bases separating them. Per the original methods: Estimates of nucleated cell counts were drawn from the amplification of reference gene primers. Clones were sequenced by immunoSEQ multiplex PCR, and TCRdb holds only the in-frame ones, with some missing. V and J calls and clone size are as listed in that table; D and trimming were resolved from the DNA. The sample gives 180,000 or so clones, 75% to 90% of which show up once; 3.3% is in the top ten. The chain carries TRBV6-1 and TRBJ1-1; D unclear. What was sequenced was peripheral blood. This TCR came from a man aged 60-69 years with acute or convalescent COVID-19. This CDR3 is CASSERGNTEAFF. CDR3 DNA: TGTGCCAGCAGTGAGCGCGGGAACACTGAAGCTTTCTTT.